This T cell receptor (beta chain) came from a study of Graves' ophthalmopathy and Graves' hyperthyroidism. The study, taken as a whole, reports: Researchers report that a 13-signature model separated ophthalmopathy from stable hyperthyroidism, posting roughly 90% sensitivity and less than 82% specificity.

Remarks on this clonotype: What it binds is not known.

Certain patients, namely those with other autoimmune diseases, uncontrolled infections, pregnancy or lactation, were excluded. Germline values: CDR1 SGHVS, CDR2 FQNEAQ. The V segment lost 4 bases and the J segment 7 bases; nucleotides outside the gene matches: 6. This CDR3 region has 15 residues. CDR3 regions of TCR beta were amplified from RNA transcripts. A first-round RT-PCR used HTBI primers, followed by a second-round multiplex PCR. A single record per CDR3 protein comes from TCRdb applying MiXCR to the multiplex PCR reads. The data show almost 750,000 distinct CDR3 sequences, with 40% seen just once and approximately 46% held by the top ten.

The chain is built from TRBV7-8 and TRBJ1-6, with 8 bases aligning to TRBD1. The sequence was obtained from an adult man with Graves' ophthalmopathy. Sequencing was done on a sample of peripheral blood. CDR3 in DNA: TGTGCCAGCAGCTCGACAGGGGTCGCCAATTCACCCCTCCACTTT. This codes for CASSSTGVANSPLHF.